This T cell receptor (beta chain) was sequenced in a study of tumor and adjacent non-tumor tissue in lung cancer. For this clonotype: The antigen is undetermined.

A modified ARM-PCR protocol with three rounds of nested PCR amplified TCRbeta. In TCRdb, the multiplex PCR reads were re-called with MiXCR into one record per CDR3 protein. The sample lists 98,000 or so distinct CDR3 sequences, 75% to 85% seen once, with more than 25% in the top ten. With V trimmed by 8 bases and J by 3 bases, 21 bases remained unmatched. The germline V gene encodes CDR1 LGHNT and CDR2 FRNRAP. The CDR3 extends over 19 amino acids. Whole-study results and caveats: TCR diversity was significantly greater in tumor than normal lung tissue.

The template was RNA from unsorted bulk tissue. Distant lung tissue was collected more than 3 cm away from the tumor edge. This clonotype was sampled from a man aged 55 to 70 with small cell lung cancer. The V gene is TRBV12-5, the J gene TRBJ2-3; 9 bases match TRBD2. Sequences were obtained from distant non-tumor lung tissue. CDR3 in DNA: TGTGCTAGTCTCTCCTCTAGGAATAGCGGGAGTCGGAGGACAGATACGCAGTATTTT. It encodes CASLSSRNSGSRRTDTQYF.